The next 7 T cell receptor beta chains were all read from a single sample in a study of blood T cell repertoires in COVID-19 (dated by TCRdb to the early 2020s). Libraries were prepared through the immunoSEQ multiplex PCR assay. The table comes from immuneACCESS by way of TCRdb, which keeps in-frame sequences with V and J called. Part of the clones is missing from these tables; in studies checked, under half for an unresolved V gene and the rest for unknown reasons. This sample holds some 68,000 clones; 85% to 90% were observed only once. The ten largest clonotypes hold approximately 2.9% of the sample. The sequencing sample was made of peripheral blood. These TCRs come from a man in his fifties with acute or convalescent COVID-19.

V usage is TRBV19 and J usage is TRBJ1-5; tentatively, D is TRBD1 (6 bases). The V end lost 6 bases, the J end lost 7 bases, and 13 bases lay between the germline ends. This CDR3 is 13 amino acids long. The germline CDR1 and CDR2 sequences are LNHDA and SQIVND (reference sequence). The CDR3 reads CASRGQENQPQHF. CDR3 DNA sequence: TGTGCCAGTAGGGGACAAGAGAACCAGCCCCAGCATTTT.

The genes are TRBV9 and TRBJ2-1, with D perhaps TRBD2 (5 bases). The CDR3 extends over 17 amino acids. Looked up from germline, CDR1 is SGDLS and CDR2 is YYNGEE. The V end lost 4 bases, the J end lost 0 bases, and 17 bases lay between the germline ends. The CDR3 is CASSSTRSGSSYNEQFF. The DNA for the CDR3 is TGTGCCAGCAGCTCCACCCGCAGCGGAAGCTCCTACAATGAGCAGTTCTTC.

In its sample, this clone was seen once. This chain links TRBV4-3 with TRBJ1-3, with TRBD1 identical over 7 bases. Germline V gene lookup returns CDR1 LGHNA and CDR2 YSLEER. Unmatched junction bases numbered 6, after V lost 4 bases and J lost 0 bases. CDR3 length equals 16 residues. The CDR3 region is CASSLSQGGSGNTIYF. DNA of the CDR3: TGCGCCAGCAGCCTCTCTCAGGGGGGCTCTGGAAACACCATATATTTT.

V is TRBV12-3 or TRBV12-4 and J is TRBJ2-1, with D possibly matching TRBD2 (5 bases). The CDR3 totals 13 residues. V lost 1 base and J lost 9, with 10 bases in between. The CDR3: CASSLVGLGEQFF. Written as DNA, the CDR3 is TGTGCCAGCAGTTTAGTTGGACTCGGTGAGCAGTTCTTC.

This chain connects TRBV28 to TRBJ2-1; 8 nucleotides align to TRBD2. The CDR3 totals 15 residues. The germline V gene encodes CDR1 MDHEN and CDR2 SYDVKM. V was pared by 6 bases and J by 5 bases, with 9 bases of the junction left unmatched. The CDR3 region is CASSPTRTSHNEQFF. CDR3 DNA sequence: TGTGCCAGCAGCCCCACACGGACTAGCCACAATGAGCAGTTCTTC.

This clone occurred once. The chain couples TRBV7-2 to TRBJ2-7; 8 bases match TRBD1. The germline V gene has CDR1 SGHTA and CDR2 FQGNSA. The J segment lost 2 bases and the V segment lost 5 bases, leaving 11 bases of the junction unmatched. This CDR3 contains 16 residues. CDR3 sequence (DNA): TGTGCCAGCAGCCAAGCCGCAGGGGGCTGGACCTACGAGCAGTACTTC. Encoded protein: CASSQAAGGWTYEQYF.

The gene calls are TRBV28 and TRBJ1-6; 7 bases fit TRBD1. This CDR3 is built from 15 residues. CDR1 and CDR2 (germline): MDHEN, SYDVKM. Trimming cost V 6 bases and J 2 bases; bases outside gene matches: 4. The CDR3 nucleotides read TGTGCCAGCAGCCCCGGACAGGCCTATAATTCACCCCTCCACTTT. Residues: CASSPGQAYNSPLHF.